This is a list of T cell receptor beta chains from one sample in a study of blood T cells in healthy people across ages. One entry per CDR3 protein results from TCRdb running MiXCR on the 5' RACE reads. The table shows 1.2 million to 1.5 million distinct CDR3 sequences, with roughly 45% occurring only once. Sequencing was performed on blood. The receptors were gathered from a woman under 30 in good health. CDR3s include the opening cysteine and the closing phenylalanine or tryptophan. A D gene is named only where the DNA matches it firmly. The size entry is marked missing in some rows and otherwise reads once, few, many or a size class.

>NA|TRBV4-2|TRBD1|TRBJ1-2
TGTGCCAGCAGCCAAGATGGGGGTGGGACAGGTAATGGCTACACCTTC
CASSQDGGGTGNGYTF
>few|TRBV12-3/TRBV12-4|NA|TRBJ2-7
TGTGCCAGCAGTTTAACTCCCGGGACCTTTTTCTACGAGCAGTACTTC
CASSLTPGTFFYEQYF
>NA|TRBV27|NA|TRBJ2-7
TGTGCCAGCAGCATCAGGGGTCCCTACGAGCAGTACTTC
CASSIRGPYEQYF
>many|TRBV10-3|TRBD1|TRBJ1-1
TGTGCCATCAGTGAGCGAGGACAGGGGGTGAACACTGAAGCTTTCTTT
CAISERGQGVNTEAFF
>once|TRBV15|NA|TRBJ1-5
TGTGCCACCACCAGGGAGAGGAATCAGCCCCAGCATTTT
CATTRERNQPQHF
>NA|TRBV4-1|TRBD2|TRBJ2-5
TGCGCCAGCAGCCAAGAAGGTAGCGGGTGGATAGAAGAGACCCAGTACTTC
CASSQEGSGWIEETQYF
>few|TRBV10-3|NA|TRBJ2-3
TGTGCCATCAGTGAACGCGACCCCGCAGATACGCAGTATTTT
CAISERDPADTQYF
>once|TRBV4-1|NA|TRBJ2-2
TGCGCCAGCAGCCAAGAAGGGACTGGTGGGGAGCTGTTTTTT
CASSQEGTGGELFF
>NA|TRBV12-3/TRBV12-4|NA|TRBJ1-5
TGTGCCAGCAGCGCGACCGGTGTTCCCAATCAGCCCCAGCATTTT
CASSATGVPNQPQHF
>NA|TRBV7-2|NA|TRBJ2-7
TGTGCCAGCAGCTTTCCCCCCCATACCTACGAGCAGTACTTC
CASSFPPHTYEQYF
>NA|TRBV21-1|NA|TRBJ2-4
TGTGCCAGCAGATGGAGAGAAATTACAGAAGCCAAAAACATTCAGTACTTC
CASRWREITEAKNIQYF
>NA|TRBV29-1|NA|TRBJ2-1
TGCAGCTGTTGGACGGGGCTAGCCGGGGAGCAGTTCTTC
CSCWTGLAGEQFF
>few|TRBV7-2|NA|TRBJ1-1
TGTGCCAGCAGCCGGATTATGAACACTGAAGCTTTCTTT
CASSRIMNTEAFF
>NA|TRBV14|NA|TRBJ2-4
TGTGCCAGCAGCCATTCGGGGGTTCAGTACTTC
CASSHSGVQYF
>NA|TRBV7-9|TRBD1|TRBJ1-3
TGTGCCAGCAGCCCGACAGGGCCGGGAAACACCATATATTTT
CASSPTGPGNTIYF
>NA|TRBV7-2|NA|TRBJ2-1
TGTGCCAGCAGCTTACTGGCGGTAGGGCCCCTCAATGAGCAGTTCTTC
CASSLLAVGPLNEQFF
>NA|TRBV2|TRBD1|TRBJ1-2
TGTGCCAGCAGATCCAGGGGACAGGGATTGTTTGACTACACCTTC
CASRSRGQGLFDYTF
>NA|TRBV3-1|TRBD2|TRBJ2-1
TGTGCCAGCAGCCAGATCTACGGGGGGGCCACCTACAATAAGCAGTTCTTC
CASSQIYGGATYNKQFF
>once|TRBV15|TRBD1|TRBJ1-4
TGTGCCACCAGTTTAAACGGACAGGGTAATGAAAAACTGTTTTTT
CATSLNGQGNEKLFF
>NA|TRBV15|TRBD2|TRBJ2-7
TGTGCCACCAAGACCGGACTAGCGGGGGCCTACGAGCAGTACTTC
CATKTGLAGAYEQYF
>NA|TRBV18|NA|TRBJ2-1
TGTGCCAGCTCACCGGGGAGGAGCAATGAGCAGTTCTTC
CASSPGRSNEQFF
>NA|TRBV2|NA|TRBJ1-2
TGTGCCAGCGGTCCGGATGGCCCAGCGGACTATGGCTACACCTTC
CASGPDGPADYGYTF
>few|TRBV20-1|NA|TRBJ2-5
TGCAGTGCTAGGACACCCCAAGAGACCCAGTACTTC
CSARTPQETQYF
>few|TRBV20-1|NA|TRBJ2-3
TGCAGTGCTAGACCTCAATATGGGGCAGATACGCAGTATTTT
CSARPQYGADTQYF
>NA|TRBV6-1|NA|TRBJ1-1
TGTGCCAGCAGTGGGGGGACGGTCAACACTGAAGCTTTCTTT
CASSGGTVNTEAFF
>NA|TRBV29-1|TRBD1|TRBJ1-2
TGCAGCGGGGAGGAGCCCGGGACAGGGTCTGGCTACACCTTC
CSGEEPGTGSGYTF
>few|TRBV3-1|NA|TRBJ1-2
TGTGCCAGCAGCCAAGATTTTACCTCCGGCTACACCTTC
CASSQDFTSGYTF
>few|TRBV11-2|TRBD2|TRBJ2-5
TGTGCCAGCAGCCAAGGGAGCGGGAGGCTGGAGACCCAGTACTTC
CASSQGSGRLETQYF
>NA|TRBV5-1|NA|TRBJ1-4
TGCGCCAGCAGCCCCCTGGGAGGGAGTGCAACTAATGAAAAACTGTTTTTT
CASSPLGGSATNEKLFF
>NA|TRBV10-3|TRBD1|TRBJ2-5
TGTGCCATGTGGGACAGGGGGGAGTATGAGCAGTACTTC
CAMWDRGEYEQYF
>few|TRBV20-1|TRBD1|TRBJ1-6
TGCAGTGCTAGTCCGGCCACAGGGGATGAACCCCTCCACTTT
CSASPATGDEPLHF
>NA|TRBV2|NA|TRBJ2-5
TGTGCCAGCAGTGATTTTGGCGGGCGAGAGACCCAGTACTTC
CASSDFGGRETQYF
>few|TRBV6-5|NA|TRBJ2-5
TGTGCCAGCAGGGGAACAGGGTTGGTCCATGAGGAGACCCAGTACTTC
CASRGTGLVHEETQYF
>few|TRBV30|TRBD1|TRBJ1-1
TGTGCCTGGACTAAAAGCAGGGGGGAAGCTTTCTTT
CAWTKSRGEAFF
>NA|TRBV11-2|NA|TRBJ2-2
TGTGCCAGCAGCCAGCCCCGAATCAAGAACACCGGGGAGCTGTTTTTT
CASSQPRIKNTGELFF
>NA|TRBV18|NA|TRBJ1-3
TGTGCCAGCTCACCACGGACCCGGGGGTCAGGAAACACCATATATTTT
CASSPRTRGSGNTIYF
>NA|TRBV12-3/TRBV12-4|TRBD2|TRBJ2-3
TGTGCCAGCAGTCCCGTAACGGGAGGGCCGAATACGCAGTATTTT
CASSPVTGGPNTQYF
>NA|TRBV7-8|NA|TRBJ1-5
TGTGCCAGCAGTTTCGGACAGCCATATAGCAATCAGCCCCAGCATTTT
CASSFGQPYSNQPQHF
>NA|TRBV7-9|NA|TRBJ1-2
TGTGCCAGCAGCTCGTACAATCGGGACCGCTCTCGGGACTATGGCTACACCTTC
CASSSYNRDRSRDYGYTF
>NA|TRBV20-1|TRBD2|TRBJ2-3
TGCAGTGCTAGAGGGGGGAGCGGGGGAACCACAGATACGCAGTATTTT
CSARGGSGGTTDTQYF
>NA|TRBV25-1|TRBD1|TRBJ2-7
TGTGCCAGCAGTGAGTCGGGGACAGAATACGAGCAGTACTTC
CASSESGTEYEQYF
>NA|TRBV6-6|NA|TRBJ2-3
TGTGCCAGCAGTTATGTCACAGATACGCAGTATTTT
CASSYVTDTQYF
>many|TRBV29-1|NA|TRBJ2-3
TGCAGCGTTCAGACATCAGATACGCAGTATTTT
CSVQTSDTQYF
>few|TRBV29-1|NA|TRBJ2-7
TGCAGCGTTGGGGGTCATACCGGCTACGAGCAGTACTTC
CSVGGHTGYEQYF
>NA|TRBV3-1|TRBD1|TRBJ1-2
TGTGCCAGCAGCTCTGCGGGGACAGGGGGAAAGGGAAACTATGGCCACACCTTC
CASSSAGTGGKGNYGHTF
>NA|TRBV5-1|NA|TRBJ1-2
TGCGCCAGCAGCTTGGATCCAGGTCAGGGGTTTTATGGCTACACCTTC
CASSLDPGQGFYGYTF
>once|TRBV14|TRBD1|TRBJ2-2
TGTGCCAGCAGCCAAGGGGGACAGCTAAACACCGGGGAGCTGTTTTTT
CASSQGGQLNTGELFF
>few|TRBV4-1|NA|TRBJ2-1
TGCGCCAGCAGCGCAGGAGGGACCCGAACTAAGAATGAGCAGTTCTTC
CASSAGGTRTKNEQFF
>NA|TRBV10-2|TRBD1|TRBJ1-6
TGCGCCAGCAGGGAGACAGGGAAGGTCCTCCACTTT
CASRETGKVLHF
>NA|TRBV3-1|TRBD2|TRBJ2-1
TGTGCCAGCAGCCAAGTGGCGGGAGGTAGGGATGAGCAGTTCTTC
CASSQVAGGRDEQFF
>few|TRBV9|TRBD2|TRBJ2-3
TGTGCCAGCAGCGCCAGCGGGGGGGCCCCGGCAGATACGCAGTATTTT
CASSASGGAPADTQYF
>NA|TRBV11-2|TRBD2|TRBJ2-7
TGTGCCAGCAGCCATTCTAGCGGGGATTCCTACGAGCAGTACTTC
CASSHSSGDSYEQYF